The 7 T cell receptor beta chains listed next were all sequenced from one sample in a study of blood T cell repertoires in COVID-19. Generated by immunoSEQ multiplex PCR, the TCRdb table keeps only in-frame clones and is missing some. Among 130,000 or so clones listed, more than 80% were seen once. Sequenced input: peripheral blood. The receptors here all came from an older woman with acute or convalescent COVID-19.

The chain carries TRBV29-1 and TRBJ1-1, with 7 nucleotides matching TRBD1. V shed 6 bases, J shed 0 bases, and the junction held 10 bases outside the gene matches. The CDR3 covers 15 residues. Germline V gene sequence: CDR1 SQVTM, CDR2 ANQGSEA. As DNA, the CDR3 is TGCAGCGTCCCCGAATTGACAGGGCTGAACACTGAAGCTTTCTTT. This translates into CSVPELTGLNTEAFF.

The chain couples TRBV4-1 to TRBJ1-2, with 8 positions matching TRBD1. Losses at the gene ends were 1 base for V and 4 bases for J; bases not matched to a gene: 8. Germline V lookup: CDR1 MGHRA, CDR2 YSYEKL. The CDR3 loop spans 16 amino acids. CDR3 nucleotide sequence: TGCGCCAGCAGCCAAGTAAGGGGGACAGGATCCTATGGCTACACCTTC. Its protein is CASSQVRGTGSYGYTF.

The chain carries TRBV27 and TRBJ1-1, with D perhaps TRBD1 (6 bases). CDR1 is MNHEY and CDR2 is SMNVEV in the germline V gene (reference sequence). The ends were cut back, 3 bases at V and 4 bases at J, with 18 bases in the middle. The CDR3 consists of 16 residues. The CDR3 sequence is CASSLKAGATSTEAFF. Here the CDR3 DNA reads TGTGCCAGCAGTTTGAAAGCAGGGGCCACTAGCACTGAAGCTTTCTTT.

This clone appeared once. The sample contains more than one DNA sequence encoding this CDR3. V usage is TRBV20-1 and J usage is TRBJ1-2; no clear D. Germline V gene lookup returns CDR1 DFQATT and CDR2 SNEGSKA (reference sequence). The CDR3 loop spans 11 amino acids. The ends were cut back, 1 base at V and 8 bases at J, with 8 bases in the middle. The CDR3 reads CSARGPGGYTF. Written as DNA, the CDR3 is TGCAGTGCTAGAGGCCCGGGGGGCTACACCTTC.

The V and J genes are TRBV7-9 and TRBJ2-1, with TRBD1 matching 7 bases. V was pared by 5 bases and J by 7 bases, with 8 bases of the junction left unmatched. The CDR3 is 14 amino acids. Germline CDR1 and CDR2: SEHNR and FQNEAQ (reference sequence). In nucleotides, the CDR3 is TGTGCCAGCAGCCGCAACAGGGGACGGAATGAGCAGTTCTTC. It encodes CASSRNRGRNEQFF.

This clone appeared once. The chain is built from TRBV4-1 and TRBJ1-5; TRBD1 aligns across 7 bases. CDR1 is MGHRA and CDR2 is YSYEKL in the germline V gene. This CDR3 is 14 amino acids long. The junction had 5 bases not matched to a gene; V was cut back by 6 bases and J by 3 bases. Written as DNA, the CDR3 is TGCGCCAGCAGTCCTACAGGGGTCAATCAGCCCCAGCATTTT. It translates to CASSPTGVNQPQHF.

This chain uses TRBV5-1 with TRBJ2-2; D may be TRBD2 (5 bases). Trimming took 4 bases from V and 8 from J, leaving 24 bases between them. The CDR3 has 17 amino acids. Germline CDR1 SGHRS, CDR2 YFSETQ. The CDR3 loop reads CASSPGFSSLSGGELFF. CDR3 nucleotides: TGCGCCAGCAGCCCCGGCTTCTCTAGCCTGTCTGGAGGGGAGCTGTTTTTT.